This T cell receptor beta chain appears in the sequencing data of a study of blood T cell repertoires in COVID-19. CDR3 size: 16 residues. V lost 0 bases to trimming and J lost 2 bases; unmatched junction nucleotides: 5. Germline loops: CDR1 SGDLS, CDR2 YYNGEE. Original analysis: Reference gene primer amplification yielded estimated nucleated cell counts. The data were produced by immunoSEQ multiplex PCR, yet TCRdb's version contains in-frame clones alone and is incomplete. Clone size and V and J calls were adopted from that table, with D and trimming inferred from the DNA. Of 150,000 or so clones listed, 84% are singletons.

The chain employs TRBV9 and TRBJ2-5; 9 bases are shared with TRBD1. The TCR originated in a woman in her forties or fifties who had been exposed to COVID-19. Input material: PBMCs or T cells enriched from blood (not recorded which). The DNA of the CDR3 is TGTGCCAGCAGCGTAGGACAGGGGGGACAGCAAGAGACCCAGTACTTC. Protein sequence: CASSVGQGGQQETQYF. Full variable domain (outside the CDR3, taken from reference TRBV9 and TRBJ2-5): DSGVTQTPKHLITATGQRVTLRCSPRSGDLSVYWYQQSLDQGLQFLIQYYNGEERAKGNILERFSAQQFPDLHSELNLSSLELGDSALYFCASSVGQGGQQETQYFGPGTRLLVL.